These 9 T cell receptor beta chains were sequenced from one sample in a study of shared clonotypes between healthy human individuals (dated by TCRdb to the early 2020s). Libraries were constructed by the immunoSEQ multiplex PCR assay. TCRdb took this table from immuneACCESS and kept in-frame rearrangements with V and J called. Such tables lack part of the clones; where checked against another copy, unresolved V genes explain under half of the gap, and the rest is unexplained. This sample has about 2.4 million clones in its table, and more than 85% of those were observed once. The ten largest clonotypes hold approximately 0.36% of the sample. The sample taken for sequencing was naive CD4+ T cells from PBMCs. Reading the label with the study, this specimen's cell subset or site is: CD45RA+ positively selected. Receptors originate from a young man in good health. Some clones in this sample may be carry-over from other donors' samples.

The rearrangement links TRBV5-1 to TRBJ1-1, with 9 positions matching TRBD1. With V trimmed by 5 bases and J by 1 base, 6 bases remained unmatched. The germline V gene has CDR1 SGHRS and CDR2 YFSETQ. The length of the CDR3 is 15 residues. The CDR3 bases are TGCGCCAGCAGTTTGACAGGGGGAGAGAACACTGAAGCTTTCTTT. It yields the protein CASSLTGGENTEAFF.

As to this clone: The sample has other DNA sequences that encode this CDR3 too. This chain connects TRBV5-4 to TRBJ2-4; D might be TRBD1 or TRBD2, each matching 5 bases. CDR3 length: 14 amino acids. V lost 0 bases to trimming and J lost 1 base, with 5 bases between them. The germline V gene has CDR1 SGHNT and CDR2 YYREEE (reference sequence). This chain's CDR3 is CASSLGGAKNIQYF. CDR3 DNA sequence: TGTGCCAGCAGCTTGGGGGGGGCCAAAAACATTCAGTACTTC.

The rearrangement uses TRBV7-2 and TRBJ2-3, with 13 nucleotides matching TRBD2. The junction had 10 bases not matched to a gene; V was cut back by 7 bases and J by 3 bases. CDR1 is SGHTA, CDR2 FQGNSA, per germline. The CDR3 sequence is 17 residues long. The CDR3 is CASTLAPGLAGTDTQYF. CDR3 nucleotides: TGTGCCAGCACCCTAGCCCCGGGACTAGCGGGAACAGATACGCAGTATTTT.

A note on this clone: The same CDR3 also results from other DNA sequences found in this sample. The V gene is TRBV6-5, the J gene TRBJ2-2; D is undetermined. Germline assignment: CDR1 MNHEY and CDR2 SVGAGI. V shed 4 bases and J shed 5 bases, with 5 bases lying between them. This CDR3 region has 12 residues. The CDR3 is CASSFRTGELFF. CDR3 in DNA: TGTGCCAGCAGTTTTCGTACCGGGGAGCTGTTTTTT.

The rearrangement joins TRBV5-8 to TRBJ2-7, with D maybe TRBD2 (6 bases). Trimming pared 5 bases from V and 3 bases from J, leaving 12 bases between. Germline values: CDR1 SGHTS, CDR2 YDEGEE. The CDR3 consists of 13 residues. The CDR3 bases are TGTGCCAGCAGACTCCGGGGGATCTACGAGCAGTACTTC. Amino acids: CASRLRGIYEQYF.

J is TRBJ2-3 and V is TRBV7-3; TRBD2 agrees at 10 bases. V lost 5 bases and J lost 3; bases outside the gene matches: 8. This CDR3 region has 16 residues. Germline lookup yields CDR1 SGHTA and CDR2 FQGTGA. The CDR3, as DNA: TGTGCCAGCAGCCCCAAGCTAGCGGGAGATACAGATACGCAGTATTTT. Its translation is CASSPKLAGDTDTQYF.

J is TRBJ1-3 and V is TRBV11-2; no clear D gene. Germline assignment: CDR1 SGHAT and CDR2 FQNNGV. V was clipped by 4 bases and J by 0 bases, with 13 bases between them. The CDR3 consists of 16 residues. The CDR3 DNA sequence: TGTGCCAGCAGCTCTCTAGAAGCTGACTCTGGAAACACCATATATTTT. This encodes CASSSLEADSGNTIYF.

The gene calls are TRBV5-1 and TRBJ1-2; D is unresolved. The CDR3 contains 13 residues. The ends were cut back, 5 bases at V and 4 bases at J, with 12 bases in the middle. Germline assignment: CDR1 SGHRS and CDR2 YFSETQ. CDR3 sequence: CASSEGPAYGYTF. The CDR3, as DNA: TGCGCCAGCAGTGAGGGCCCGGCCTATGGCTACACCTTC.

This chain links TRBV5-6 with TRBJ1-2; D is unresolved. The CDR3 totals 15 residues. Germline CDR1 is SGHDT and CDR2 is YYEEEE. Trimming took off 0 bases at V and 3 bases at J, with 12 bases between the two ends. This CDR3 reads CASSLVDNRDYGYTF. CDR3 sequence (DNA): TGTGCCAGCAGCTTGGTCGACAACCGGGACTATGGCTACACCTTC.